One sample yielded the 26 T cell receptor beta chains listed below, sequenced in a study of OX40 agonist ivuxolimab in advanced cancers. Clones were sequenced by immunoSEQ multiplex PCR, and TCRdb holds only the in-frame ones, with some missing. This table has 30,000 to 40,000 clones, more than 60% appearing once. Material: CD4+ or CD8+ T cells sorted from blood, obtained in a trial of the OX40 agonist ivuxolimab. These receptors all stem from an adult with an advanced solid tumor such as melanoma, head and neck, liver or kidney cancer.

This chain links TRBV5-1 with TRBJ1-4, with 10 bases fitting TRBD1. Unmatched junction bases numbered 4, after V lost 6 bases and J lost 8 bases. The germline V gene has CDR1 SGHRS and CDR2 YFSETQ. This CDR3 region has 13 residues. CDR3 amino acids: CASTRTGGEKLFF. Written as DNA, the CDR3 is TGCGCCAGCACCCGGACAGGGGGAGAAAAACTGTTTTTT.

The chain carries TRBV28 and TRBJ2-4, with a tentative D call TRBD2 (6 bases). V was pared by 3 bases and J by 4 bases, with 16 bases between. Germline values: CDR1 MDHEN, CDR2 SYDVKM. The CDR3 runs 16 residues. CDR3 loop: CASSFLSASEKNIQYF. DNA for the CDR3: TGTGCCAGCAGTTTTCTATCGGCTAGCGAGAAAAACATTCAGTACTTC.

The chain links TRBV18 to TRBJ1-2, with D tentatively TRBD1 (5 bases). CDR3 length equals 15 residues. The germline gives CDR1 KGHSH, CDR2 LQKENI. V lost 3 bases and J 2 bases, leaving 13 bases between the germline ends. CDR3 region: CASSPRDGWNYGYTF. The CDR3 bases are TGTGCCAGCTCACCCCGGGACGGATGGAACTATGGCTACACCTTC.

The rearrangement links TRBV4-3 to TRBJ2-1; a possible D gene is TRBD1 (5 bases). Deletions cut 1 base from V and 6 bases from J, with 16 bases between. The CDR3 totals 16 residues. Germline V CDR1 and CDR2: LGHNA, YSLEER. The CDR3 loop is CASSQGGSTLTNEQFF. CDR3 in DNA: TGCGCCAGCAGCCAAGGGGGCTCCACCCTTACCAATGAGCAGTTCTTC.

J is TRBJ1-1 and V is TRBV19; tentative D call: TRBD1 (5 bases). CDR1 is LNHDA, CDR2 SQIVND, per germline (reference sequence). This CDR3 contains 16 residues. The V and J ends lost 6 bases and 0 bases respectively, with 17 bases between them. The chain's CDR3 is CASRGRGSAMNTEAFF. DNA of the CDR3: TGTGCCAGTAGAGGGCGGGGCAGCGCCATGAACACTGAAGCTTTCTTT.

Regarding this clone: Additional DNA sequences in this sample encode the identical CDR3. The chain employs TRBV7-2 and TRBJ1-4; no definite D call. The germline V gene encodes CDR1 SGHTA and CDR2 FQGNSA. The CDR3 runs 15 residues. V lost 1 base and J lost 0, with 6 bases in between. The CDR3 coding sequence is TGTGCCAGCAGCTTAGATAGCACAACTAATGAAAAACTGTTTTTT. This gives the protein CASSLDSTTNEKLFF.

The rearrangement uses TRBV2 and TRBJ1-1; no reliable D call. Deletions cut 1 base from V and 10 bases from J, with 7 bases between. This CDR3 spans 11 amino acids. Per germline, CDR1 SNHLY and CDR2 FYNNEI. The CDR3 sequence: CASSEGLLAFF. Written as DNA, the CDR3 is TGTGCCAGCAGTGAAGGGTTATTAGCTTTCTTT.

V and J are TRBV11-2 and TRBJ1-2; TRBD1 agrees at 12 bases. CDR1 and CDR2 (germline): SGHAT, FQNNGV. J was trimmed by 7 bases and V by 3 bases; bases with no gene match: 3. The CDR3 spans 14 residues. CDR3 amino acids: CASSLGQGALGYTF. CDR3 coding DNA: TGTGCCAGCAGCTTGGGACAGGGGGCTCTTGGCTACACCTTC.

The V call is TRBV13, the J call TRBJ2-1; 7 positions match TRBD2. J gave up 0 bases and V 5 bases, and 22 bases lay outside the gene matches. CDR1 is PRHDT and CDR2 is FYEKMQ in the germline V gene (reference sequence). The CDR3 covers 21 residues. For the CDR3, the DNA is TGTGCCAGCAGCCCGTACCGGCGCGGGAGAACTTCCTTCTCCTCCTACAATGAGCAGTTCTTC. It yields the protein CASSPYRRGRTSFSSYNEQFF.

The CDR3 nucleotides are TGTGCCAGCAGCCCTCGGGACATTAGCAATCAGCCCCAGCATTTT. Its translation is CASSPRDISNQPQHF. The chain is built from TRBV9 and TRBJ1-5; D is possibly TRBD1 (6 bases). CDR1 SGDLS and CDR2 YYNGEE come from the germline V gene. The CDR3 covers 15 residues. The V gene lost 4 bases and the J gene lost 0 bases, with 11 bases spanning the gap.

CDR3 DNA: TGTGCCACCAGCAGAGATTGGGGAGATCTGAACACTGAAGCTTTCTTT. Its protein product is CATSRDWGDLNTEAFF. The J gene is TRBJ1-1, the V gene TRBV15; the D is unclear. Looked up from germline, CDR1 is LNHNV and CDR2 is YYDKDF (reference sequence). V lost 0 bases and J lost 0, with 11 bases in between. The CDR3 totals 16 residues.

The gene calls are TRBV2 and TRBJ2-7; D might be TRBD1 or TRBD2, each matching 5 bases. Germline V lookup: CDR1 SNHLY, CDR2 FYNNEI. Deletions cut 3 bases from V and 3 bases from J, with 15 bases between. This CDR3 has 15 residues. This chain's CDR3 is CASSDGTAVGYEQYF. The CDR3 DNA sequence: TGTGCCAGCAGTGACGGGACCGCCGTCGGCTACGAGCAGTACTTC.

The chain is built from TRBV2 and TRBJ2-3; possible D gene TRBD2, 6 bases. Trimming removed 4 bases at V and 5 bases at J, with 19 bases between. The CDR3 is 16 amino acids. Germline V lookup: CDR1 SNHLY, CDR2 FYNNEI. For the CDR3, the DNA is TGTGCCAGCAGTGCTGAGTCGGTGGAAGCGGGAGATACGCAGTATTTT. It codes for CASSAESVEAGDTQYF.

This clone is labeled medium-sized. The gene calls are TRBV6-1 and TRBJ2-4; 12 bases map to TRBD2. V dropped 3 bases and J dropped 1; count of bases not matched to a gene: 7. The germline V gene encodes CDR1 MNHNS and CDR2 SASEGT. CDR3 length equals 18 residues. CDR3 protein: CASSDPLAGGPAKNIQYF. The DNA of the CDR3 is TGTGCCAGCAGTGATCCCCTAGCGGGAGGGCCGGCCAAAAACATTCAGTACTTC.

This clone has a single count. The genes are TRBV7-8 and TRBJ1-1; D gene unclear. The CDR3 contains 14 residues. Germline lookup yields CDR1 SGHVS and CDR2 FQNEAQ. Trimming took off 0 bases at V and 0 bases at J, with 5 bases between the two ends. The CDR3 spells CASSLAGLNTEAFF. In DNA, the CDR3 is TGTGCCAGCAGCTTAGCAGGGCTGAACACTGAAGCTTTCTTT.

J is TRBJ2-3 and V is TRBV4-1; 14 positions match TRBD2. CDR1 is MGHRA, CDR2 YSYEKL, per germline. The CDR3 contains 18 residues. The trim removed 4 bases at V and 4 bases at J, leaving 10 bases unmatched. The CDR3 spells CASSPGLAGVGAADTQYF. The CDR3 region has the DNA TGCGCCAGCAGCCCGGGACTAGCGGGAGTTGGAGCAGCAGATACGCAGTATTTT.

This sequence joins TRBV7-9 and TRBJ1-2, with a weak D call TRBD1 (5 bases). V was clipped by 1 base and J by 3 bases, with 12 bases between them. The CDR3 is 15 residues long. Germline V gene sequence: CDR1 SEHNR, CDR2 FQNEAQ (reference sequence). Here the CDR3 DNA reads TGTGCCAGCAGCTTAGTGAGGGGTAGGGACTATGGCTACACCTTC. This gives the protein CASSLVRGRDYGYTF.

The V call is TRBV7-9, the J call TRBJ2-7; D not certain. V was shortened by 6 bases and J by 5 bases, with 11 bases between the two germline ends. The germline V gene encodes CDR1 SEHNR and CDR2 FQNEAQ (reference sequence). This CDR3 spans 12 amino acids. The CDR3 sequence is CASSPTVHEQYF. Written as DNA, the CDR3 is TGTGCCAGCAGTCCGACGGTCCACGAGCAGTACTTC. The whole variable domain, filled in from reference TRBV7-9 and TRBJ2-7, reads DTGVSQNPRHKITKRGQNVTFRCDPISEHNRLYWYRQTLGQGPEFLTYFQNEAQLEKSRLLSDRFSAERPKGSFSTLEIQRTEQGDSAMYLCASSPTVHEQYFGPGTRLTVT.

V and J are TRBV5-1 and TRBJ1-2; D may be TRBD1 (5 bases). Trimming cost V 5 bases and J 8 bases, with 22 bases left between them. Germline lookup yields CDR1 SGHRS and CDR2 YFSETQ. The CDR3 consists of 15 residues. CDR3 DNA: TGCGCCAGCAGGCCGGGGCCCCCCTCACTAAGCGGCTACACCTTC. Protein sequence: CASRPGPPSLSGYTF.

This chain uses TRBV11-2 with TRBJ1-1; 7 nucleotides line up with TRBD1. This CDR3 is built from 14 residues. Germline-derived CDR1 and CDR2 are SGHAT and FQNNGV. With V trimmed by 5 bases and J by 6 bases, 9 bases remained unmatched. CDR3 in DNA: TGTGCCAGCAGCCCGGGACAGTACTATTCTGAAGCTTTCTTT. Amino acid sequence: CASSPGQYYSEAFF.

A note on this clone: A read error may produce the germline difference seen at one junction end. The genes are TRBV7-9 and TRBJ2-3; D might be TRBD2 (5 bases). Germline values: CDR1 SEHNR, CDR2 FQNEAQ (reference sequence). The CDR3 runs 12 residues. CDR3 DNA sequence: TGCGGGGTGGGAGCCAGCACAGATACGCAGTATTTT. Protein: CGVGASTDTQYF.

The V gene is TRBV2, the J gene TRBJ2-7; maybe TRBD1 (5 bases). With 4 bases removed from V and 5 bases from J, the gap between germline ends came to 12 bases. The CDR3 has 13 residues. Germline CDR1 reads SNHLY; CDR2 reads FYNNEI. CDR3: CASSAQGIHEQYF. In DNA form, the CDR3 reads TGTGCCAGCAGTGCTCAGGGAATCCACGAGCAGTACTTC.

This chain uses TRBV10-1 with TRBJ2-2, with 7 bases that match TRBD2. Germline assignment: CDR1 WNHNN and CDR2 SYGVQD (reference sequence). The V gene end was trimmed by 8 bases and the J gene end by 2 bases; junction bases not matched to a gene: 5. This CDR3 spans 14 amino acids. The CDR3 DNA is TGCGCCAGCGGGAGGGCCCGTAACACCGGGGAGCTGTTTTTT. This sequence encodes CASGRARNTGELFF.

The rearrangement links TRBV25-1 to TRBJ2-5; unclear D gene. Trimming left V 4 bases short and J 7 bases short, with 7 bases between. Germline-derived CDR1 and CDR2 are MGHDK and SYGVNS. The CDR3 extends over 11 amino acids. The CDR3 region is CASSGLGTQYF. Written as DNA, the CDR3 is TGTGCCAGCAGTGGGCTGGGGACCCAGTACTTC.

This rearrangement joins TRBV7-9 to TRBJ2-7; maybe TRBD1 (5 bases). The V end lost 10 bases, the J end lost 7 bases, and 11 bases lay between the germline ends. The V gene's germline CDR1 is SEHNR and CDR2 FQNEAQ (reference sequence). The CDR3 runs to 10 residues. CDR3 protein: CAISGPEQYF. DNA of the CDR3: TGTGCCATCTCAGGGCCGGAGCAGTACTTC.

J is TRBJ2-7 and V is TRBV4-1, with unresolved D. Germline V lookup: CDR1 MGHRA, CDR2 YSYEKL. The CDR3 has 14 residues. V gave up 0 bases and J gave up 5 bases, with 11 bases separating them. The CDR3 loop reads CASSQDGNSNEQYF. CDR3 DNA sequence: TGCGCCAGCAGCCAAGATGGGAATAGCAACGAGCAGTACTTC.